This T cell receptor beta chain derives from a study of shared clonotypes between healthy human individuals. Study conclusions and caveats: Shared clonotypes across all four donors exceeded non-shared ones in generation probability. Memory subsets generally showed lower estimated richness than naive subsets. It was anticipated that sequencing depth would influence how many clonotypes donors shared. Large sequencing depth failed to make sorted-subset sequencing complete, rarefaction showed.

Clones were read by immunoSEQ multiplex PCR, and TCRdb kept only the in-frame ones, dropping some. The table lists fewer than 400,000 clones, about 74% of them singletons, with about a tenth in the top ten. Points on this clone: Its antigen remains unknown.

Per germline, CDR1 SGHTA and CDR2 FQGNSA. Deletions cut 6 bases from V and 2 bases from J, with 12 bases between. The CDR3 is 14 residues long. The TCR was taken from a man aged 25 to 40 in good health. Material for sequencing was memory CD4+ T cells sorted from blood. Specified subset: CD45RA-negative fraction. The chain employs TRBV7-2 and TRBJ2-3; D unresolved. In DNA, the CDR3 is TGTGCCAGCAGAAAGGGCATATCCACAGATACGCAGTATTTT. Its protein product is CASRKGISTDTQYF.